The 8 T cell receptor beta chains below come from one sample, sequenced in a study of T cell repertoires in cytomegalovirus infection. Their recognized antigens are unknown. MiXCR was run by TCRdb on the reads, yielding one entry per CDR3 protein. Of around 70,000 distinct CDR3 sequences in the sample, more than 25% were seen once. The sequencing used CD8+ T cells from cultured PBMCs, collected from culture after CMV antigen stimulation. The receptors stem from a human donor in good health (CMV status not recorded). Some clones in this sample may be carry-over from other donors' samples.

This clonotype appeared many times. The V call is TRBV12-5, the J call TRBJ1-4; a weak D match, TRBD1 (5 bases). Trimming stripped 3 bases from V and 6 bases from J, with 14 bases between. The CDR3 loop spans 15 amino acids. Germline CDR1 and CDR2: LGHNT and FRNRAP. The CDR3 region has the DNA TGTGCTAGTGGTTTAGCTGGGGGTATGGATGAAAAACTGTTTTTT. Protein sequence: CASGLAGGMDEKLFF.

This clonotype was recorded many times. The chain uses TRBV7-2 and TRBJ2-2, with D unclear. The germline CDR1 and CDR2 sequences are SGHTA and FQGNSA. Trimming left V 0 bases short and J 4 bases short, with 9 bases between. CDR3 size: 15 residues. This chain's CDR3 is CASSLAGSSTGELFF. CDR3 nucleotides: TGTGCCAGCAGCTTAGCGGGATCCAGCACCGGGGAGCTGTTTTTT.

This clonotype showed up just a few times. J is TRBJ2-1 and V is TRBV7-8; 7 nucleotides align to TRBD2. The CDR3 is made up of 16 amino acids. The germline V gene has CDR1 SGHVS and CDR2 FQNEAQ. Trimming cost V 5 bases and J 10 bases; bases outside gene matches: 17. The CDR3 loop reads CASSDGRAAGGGEQFF. CDR3 DNA: TGTGCCAGCAGCGACGGTAGGGCTGCTGGGGGGGGGGAGCAGTTCTTC. Complete variable domain (other parts from reference TRBV7-8 and TRBJ2-1): GAGVSQSPRYKVAKRGQDVALRCDPISGHVSLFWYQQALGQGPEFLTYFQNEAQLDKSGLPSDRFFAERPEGSVSTLKIQRTQQEDSAVYLCASSDGRAAGGGEQFFGPGTRLTVL.

With respect to this clonotype: Given a much more abundant clone one base away, this may be a read error. The chain joins TRBV20-1 to TRBJ1-2; TRBD1 matches 7 bases. The CDR3 contains 14 residues. CDR1 is DFQATT and CDR2 is SNEGSKA in the germline V gene (reference sequence). V shed 8 bases and J 4 bases; nucleotides not matched to a gene: 13. CDR3 coding DNA: TGCAGTACTTCCGGGATGGGGACAGTCTATGGCTACACCTTC. Translating gives CSTSGMGTVYGYTF.

The table lists this clonotype with a few counts. The genes are TRBV7-9 and TRBJ2-2; 10 nucleotides line up with TRBD1. V gave up 5 bases and J gave up 4 bases; unmatched junction bases: 7. Germline CDR1 SEHNR, CDR2 FQNEAQ (reference sequence). This CDR3 is 16 amino acids long. CDR3 nucleotide sequence: TGTGCCAGCAGCGGAGACAGGGGGCTTGTCACCGGGGAGCTGTTTTTT. Protein: CASSGDRGLVTGELFF.

This clonotype was seen ten or more times. CDR3 nucleotides: TGTGCCTGGAGTGGCTCCGGGACTAGCGGGGGGGCTGAGCAGTTCTTC. This encodes CAWSGSGTSGGAEQFF. The genes are TRBV30 and TRBJ2-1; 16 positions match TRBD2. Germline-derived CDR1 and CDR2 are GTSNPN and SVGIG (reference sequence). V was pared by 1 base and J by 9 bases, with 6 bases of the junction left unmatched. The CDR3 sequence is 16 residues long.

The sample holds many counts of this clonotype. The chain links TRBV11-3 to TRBJ2-7; 10 bases line up with TRBD2. Trimming removed 7 bases from V and 2 bases from J; junction bases left unmatched: 14. The germline V gene has CDR1 SGHNT and CDR2 YENEEA. The CDR3 totals 17 residues. CDR3 loop: CASTQPQSSGGTYEQYF. CDR3 bases: TGTGCCAGCACTCAACCCCAGTCTAGCGGGGGAACCTACGAGCAGTACTTC.

This clonotype has at least ten counts. The chain is built from TRBV11-2 and TRBJ2-7; no firm D call. Germline V gene lookup returns CDR1 SGHAT and CDR2 FQNNGV. There are 14 residues in the CDR3. Trimming shortened V by 5 bases and J by 3 bases, and 14 bases separated the two germline ends. Here the CDR3 DNA reads TGTGCCAGCAGCCCCCTGGCTACCGTCTACGAGCAGTACTTC. Protein: CASSPLATVYEQYF.